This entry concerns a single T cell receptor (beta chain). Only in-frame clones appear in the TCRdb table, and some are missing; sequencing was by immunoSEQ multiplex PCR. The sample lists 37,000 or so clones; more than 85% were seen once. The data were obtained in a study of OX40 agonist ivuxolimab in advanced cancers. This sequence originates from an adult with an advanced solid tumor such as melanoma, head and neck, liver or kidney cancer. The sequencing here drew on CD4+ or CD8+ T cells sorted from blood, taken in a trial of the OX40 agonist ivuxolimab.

CDR3 sequence: CASSSTRDRLNEQYF. CDR3 sequence (DNA): TGTGCCAGCAGCTCAACCCGGGACAGGTTGAACGAGCAGTACTTC. The V gene is TRBV7-9, the J gene TRBJ2-7; 8 nucleotides align to TRBD1. The CDR3 totals 15 residues. Per the germline V gene, CDR1 is SEHNR and CDR2 is FQNEAQ (reference sequence). The ends lost 4 bases at V and 5 bases at J; junction bases unmatched: 10.